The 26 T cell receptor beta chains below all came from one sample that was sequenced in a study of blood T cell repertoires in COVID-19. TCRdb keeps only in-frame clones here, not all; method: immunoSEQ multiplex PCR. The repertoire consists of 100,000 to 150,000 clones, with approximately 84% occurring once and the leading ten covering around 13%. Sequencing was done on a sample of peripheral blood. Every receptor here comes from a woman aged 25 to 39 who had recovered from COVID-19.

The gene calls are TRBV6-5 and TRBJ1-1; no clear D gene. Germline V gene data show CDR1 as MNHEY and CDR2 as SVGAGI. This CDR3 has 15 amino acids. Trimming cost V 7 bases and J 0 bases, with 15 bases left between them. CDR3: CASTSAYNMNTEAFF. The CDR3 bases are TGTGCCAGCACTTCAGCGTATAATATGAACACTGAAGCTTTCTTT.

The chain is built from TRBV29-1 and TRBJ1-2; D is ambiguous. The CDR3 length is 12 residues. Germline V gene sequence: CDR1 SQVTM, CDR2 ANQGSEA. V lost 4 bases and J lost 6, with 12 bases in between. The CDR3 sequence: CSVVEVTDGYTF. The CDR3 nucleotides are TGCAGCGTTGTCGAGGTAACGGATGGCTACACCTTC. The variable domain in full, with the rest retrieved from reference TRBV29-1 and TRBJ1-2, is SAVISQKPSRDICQRGTSLTIQCQVDSQVTMMFWYRQQPGQSLTLIATANQGSEATYESGFVIDKFPISRPNLTFSTLTVSNMSPEDSSIYLCSVVEVTDGYTFGSGTRLTVV.

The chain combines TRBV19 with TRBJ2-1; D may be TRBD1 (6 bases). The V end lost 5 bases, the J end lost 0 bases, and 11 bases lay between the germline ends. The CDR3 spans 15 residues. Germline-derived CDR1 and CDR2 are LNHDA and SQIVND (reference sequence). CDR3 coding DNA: TGTGCCAGTAGTTGGACAGTCGGCTCCTACAATGAGCAGTTCTTC. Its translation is CASSWTVGSYNEQFF.

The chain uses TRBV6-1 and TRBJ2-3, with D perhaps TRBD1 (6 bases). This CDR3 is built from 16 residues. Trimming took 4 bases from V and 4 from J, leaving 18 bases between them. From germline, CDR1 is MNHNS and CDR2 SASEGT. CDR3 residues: CASSAGKQGFADTQYF. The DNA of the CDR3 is TGTGCCAGCAGTGCCGGGAAACAGGGCTTCGCAGATACGCAGTATTTT.

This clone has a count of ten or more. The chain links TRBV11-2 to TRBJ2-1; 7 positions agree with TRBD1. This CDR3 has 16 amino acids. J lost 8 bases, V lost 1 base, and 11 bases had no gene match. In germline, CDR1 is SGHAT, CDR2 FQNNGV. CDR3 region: CASSLAGTARGDEQFF. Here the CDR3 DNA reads TGTGCCAGCAGCTTAGCAGGGACAGCCCGGGGCGATGAGCAGTTCTTC.

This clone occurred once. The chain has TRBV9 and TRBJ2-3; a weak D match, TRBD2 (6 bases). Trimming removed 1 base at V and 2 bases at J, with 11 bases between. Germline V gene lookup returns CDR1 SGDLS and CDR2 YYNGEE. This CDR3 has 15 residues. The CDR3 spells CASSVFSGDTDTQYF. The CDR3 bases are TGTGCCAGCAGCGTATTCTCGGGAGACACAGATACGCAGTATTTT.

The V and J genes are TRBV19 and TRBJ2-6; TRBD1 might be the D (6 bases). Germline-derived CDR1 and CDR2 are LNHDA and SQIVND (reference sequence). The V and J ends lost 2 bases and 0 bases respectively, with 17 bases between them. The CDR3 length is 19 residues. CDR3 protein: CASSITGTGLGSGANVLTF. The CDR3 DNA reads TGTGCCAGTAGTATAACGGGAACAGGGCTGGGCTCTGGGGCCAACGTCCTGACTTTC.

As DNA, the CDR3 is TGTGCCAGTTTGCAGGATTACTCTGGAAACACCATATATTTT. Amino acid sequence: CASLQDYSGNTIYF. This chain joins TRBV19 and TRBJ1-3; D remains ambiguous. This CDR3 has 14 amino acids. Trimming took off 8 bases at V and 0 bases at J, with 11 bases between the two ends. Germline V gene sequence: CDR1 LNHDA, CDR2 SQIVND (reference sequence).

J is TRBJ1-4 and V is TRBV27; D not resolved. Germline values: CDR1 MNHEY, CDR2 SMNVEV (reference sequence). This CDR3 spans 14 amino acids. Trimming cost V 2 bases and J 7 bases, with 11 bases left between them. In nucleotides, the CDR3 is TGTGCCAGCAGTTTAGGCAGGTTATCTGAAAAACTGTTTTTT. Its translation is CASSLGRLSEKLFF.

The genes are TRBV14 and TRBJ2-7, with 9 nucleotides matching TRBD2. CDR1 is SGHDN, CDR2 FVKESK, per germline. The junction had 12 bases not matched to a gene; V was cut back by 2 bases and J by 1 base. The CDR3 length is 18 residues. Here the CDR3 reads CASSQHSPGLAGSYEQYF. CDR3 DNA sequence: TGTGCCAGCAGCCAACATTCCCCAGGGCTAGCGGGATCCTACGAGCAGTACTTC.

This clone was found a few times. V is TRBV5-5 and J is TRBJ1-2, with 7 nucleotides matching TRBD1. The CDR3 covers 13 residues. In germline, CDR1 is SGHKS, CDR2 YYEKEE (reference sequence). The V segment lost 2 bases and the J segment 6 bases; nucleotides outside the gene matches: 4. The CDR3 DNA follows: TGTGCCAGCAGCTTCCAGGGGGGAGATGGCTACACCTTC. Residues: CASSFQGGDGYTF.

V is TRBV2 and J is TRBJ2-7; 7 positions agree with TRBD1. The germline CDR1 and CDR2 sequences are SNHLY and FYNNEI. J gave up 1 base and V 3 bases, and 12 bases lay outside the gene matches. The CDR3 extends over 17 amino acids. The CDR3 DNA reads TGTGCCAGCAGTGATACGCGGTGGGGACAGAGATCCTACGAGCAGTACTTC. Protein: CASSDTRWGQRSYEQYF.

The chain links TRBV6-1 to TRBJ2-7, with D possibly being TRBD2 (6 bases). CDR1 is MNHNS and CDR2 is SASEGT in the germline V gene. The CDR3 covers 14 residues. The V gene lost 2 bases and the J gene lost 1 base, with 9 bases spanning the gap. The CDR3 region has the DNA TGTGCCAGCAGTGAATGGCGGGGTTCCTACGAGCAGTACTTC. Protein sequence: CASSEWRGSYEQYF.

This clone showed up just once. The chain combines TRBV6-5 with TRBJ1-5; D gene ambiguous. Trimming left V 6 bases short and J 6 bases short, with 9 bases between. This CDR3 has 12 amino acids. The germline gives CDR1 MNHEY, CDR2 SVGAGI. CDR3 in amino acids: CASRSEGQPQHF. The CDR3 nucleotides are TGTGCCAGCAGATCAGAGGGTCAGCCCCAGCATTTT.

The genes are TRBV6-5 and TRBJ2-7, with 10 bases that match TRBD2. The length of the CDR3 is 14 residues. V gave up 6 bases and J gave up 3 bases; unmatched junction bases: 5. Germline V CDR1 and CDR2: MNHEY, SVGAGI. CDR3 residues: CASSQREGLYEQYF. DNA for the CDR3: TGTGCCAGCAGCCAGCGGGAGGGCCTCTACGAGCAGTACTTC.

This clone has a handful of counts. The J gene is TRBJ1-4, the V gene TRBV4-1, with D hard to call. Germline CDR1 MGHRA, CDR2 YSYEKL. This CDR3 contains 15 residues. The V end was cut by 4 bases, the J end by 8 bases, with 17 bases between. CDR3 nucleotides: TGCGCCAGCAGCCCGCCACCGGGAGTGGGAGAAAAACTGTTTTTT. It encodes CASSPPPGVGEKLFF.

The CDR3 protein is CASSGLGENEQFF. The CDR3 nucleotides are TGTGCCAGCTCGGGACTGGGTGAAAATGAGCAGTTCTTC. The rearrangement links TRBV18 to TRBJ2-1; TRBD2 is a possible D gene (6 bases). The CDR3 consists of 13 residues. Germline V gene data show CDR1 as KGHSH and CDR2 as LQKENI. Trimming shortened V by 6 bases and J by 7 bases, and 13 bases separated the two germline ends. The full variable domain, its missing parts supplied by reference TRBV18 and TRBJ2-1, is NAGVMQNPRHLVRRRGQEARLRCSPMKGHSHVYWYRQLPEEGLKFMVYLQKENIIDESGMPKERFSAEFPKEGPSILRIQQVVRGDSAAYFCASSGLGENEQFFGPGTRLTVL.

This CDR3 reads CASSKRQGENTEAFF. The CDR3 DNA reads as TGTGCCAGCAGTAAAAGACAGGGTGAGAACACTGAAGCTTTCTTT. The J gene is TRBJ1-1, the V gene TRBV7-9, with 7 bases lining up with TRBD1. Losses at the gene ends were 6 bases for V and 1 base for J; bases not matched to a gene: 8. The CDR3 totals 15 residues. Germline V CDR1 and CDR2: SEHNR, FQNEAQ (reference sequence). The full variable domain, with the rest looked up from reference TRBV7-9 and TRBJ1-1, is DTGVSQNPRHKITKRGQNVTFRCDPISEHNRLYWYRQTLGQGPEFLTYFQNEAQLEKSRLLSDRFSAERPKGSFSTLEIQRTEQGDSAMYLCASSKRQGENTEAFFGQGTRLTVV.

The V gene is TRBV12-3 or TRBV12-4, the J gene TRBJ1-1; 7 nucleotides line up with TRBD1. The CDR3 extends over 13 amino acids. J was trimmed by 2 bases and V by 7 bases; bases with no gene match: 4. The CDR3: CASTRTGNTEAFF. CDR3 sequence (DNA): TGTGCCAGCACCCGGACAGGAAACACTGAAGCTTTCTTT.

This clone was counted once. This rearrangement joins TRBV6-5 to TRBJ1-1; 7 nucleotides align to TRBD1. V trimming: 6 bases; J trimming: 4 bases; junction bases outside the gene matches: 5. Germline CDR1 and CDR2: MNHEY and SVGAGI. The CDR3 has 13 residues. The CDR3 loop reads CASSRQGLTEAFF. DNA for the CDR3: TGTGCCAGCAGCCGACAGGGCCTCACTGAAGCTTTCTTT.

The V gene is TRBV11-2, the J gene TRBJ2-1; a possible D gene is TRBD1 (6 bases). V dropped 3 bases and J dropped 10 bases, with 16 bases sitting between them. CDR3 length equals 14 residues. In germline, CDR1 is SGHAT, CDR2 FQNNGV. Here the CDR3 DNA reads TGTGCCAGCAGCTTTGTGAACAGGGAAAAAGAGCAGTTCTTC. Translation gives CASSFVNREKEQFF. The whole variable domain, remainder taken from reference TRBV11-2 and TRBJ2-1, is EAGVAQSPRYKIIEKRQSVAFWCNPISGHATLYWYQQILGQGPKLLIQFQNNGVVDDSQLPKDRFSAERLKGVDSTLKIQPAKLEDSAVYLCASSFVNREKEQFFGPGTRLTVL.

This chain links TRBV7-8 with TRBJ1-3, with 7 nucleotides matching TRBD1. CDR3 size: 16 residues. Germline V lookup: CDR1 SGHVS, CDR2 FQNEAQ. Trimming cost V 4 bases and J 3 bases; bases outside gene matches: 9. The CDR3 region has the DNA TGTGCCAGCAGCTCAGGGGGAGGCCGTGGTGGAAACACCATATATTTT. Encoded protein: CASSSGGGRGGNTIYF.

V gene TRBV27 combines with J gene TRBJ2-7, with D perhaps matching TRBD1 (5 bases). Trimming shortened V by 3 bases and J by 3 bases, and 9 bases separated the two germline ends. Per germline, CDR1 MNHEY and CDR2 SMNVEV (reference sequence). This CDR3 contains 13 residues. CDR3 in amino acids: CASSFGQIYEQYF. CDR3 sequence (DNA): TGTGCCAGCAGTTTCGGACAAATCTACGAGCAGTACTTC.

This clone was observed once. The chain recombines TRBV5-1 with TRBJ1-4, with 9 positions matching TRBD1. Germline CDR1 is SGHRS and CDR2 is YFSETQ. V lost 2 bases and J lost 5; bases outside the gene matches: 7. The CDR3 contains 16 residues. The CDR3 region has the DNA TGCGCCAGCAGCTTTAGTCCCGGGACAGGGAATGAAAAACTGTTTTTT. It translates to CASSFSPGTGNEKLFF.

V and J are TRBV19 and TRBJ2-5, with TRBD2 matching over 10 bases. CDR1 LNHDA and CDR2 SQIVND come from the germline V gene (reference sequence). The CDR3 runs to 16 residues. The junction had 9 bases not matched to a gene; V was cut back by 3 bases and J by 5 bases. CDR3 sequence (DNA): TGTGCCAGTAGTATTAACCTAGCGGGAGACTTGGAGACCCAGTACTTC. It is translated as CASSINLAGDLETQYF. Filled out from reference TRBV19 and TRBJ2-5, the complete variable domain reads DGGITQSPKYLFRKEGQNVTLSCEQNLNHDAMYWYRQDPGQGLRLIYYSQIVNDFQKGDIAEGYSVSREKKESFPLTVTSAQKNPTAFYLCASSINLAGDLETQYFGPGTRLLVL.

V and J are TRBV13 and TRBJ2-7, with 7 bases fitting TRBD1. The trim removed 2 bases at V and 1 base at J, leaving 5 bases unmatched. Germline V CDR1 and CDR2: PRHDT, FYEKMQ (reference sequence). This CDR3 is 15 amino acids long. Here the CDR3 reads CASSLRGGLSYEQYF. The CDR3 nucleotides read TGTGCCAGCAGCTTAAGAGGGGGCCTATCCTACGAGCAGTACTTC. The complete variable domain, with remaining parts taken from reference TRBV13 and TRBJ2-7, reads AAGVIQSPRHLIKEKRETATLKCYPIPRHDTVYWYQQGPGQDPQFLISFYEKMQSDKGSIPDRFSAQQFSDYHSELNMSSLELGDSALYFCASSLRGGLSYEQYFGPGTRLTVT.